This T cell receptor beta chain emerged from a study of cytomegalovirus exposure and HLA in healthy donors. The CDR3 consists of 15 residues. CDR1 is MGHDK and CDR2 is SYGVNS in the germline V gene. The V and J ends lost 2 bases and 2 bases, in that order; junction bases with no gene match: 5. Use of 60 Vbeta and 13 Jbeta primers characterized the PCR. Sequencing used immunoSEQ multiplex PCR; TCRdb keeps in-frame clones, though not all of them. The top ten clones hold 20% to 30% of a sample with 60,000 or so clones, around 68% of them seen once. This sequence joins TRBV25-1 and TRBJ1-2; 7 positions match TRBD1. The source is a man between 50 and 59 years old in good health and CMV-seropositive. The sequencing input was PBMCs. The CDR3: CASSELGTENYGYTF. DNA for the CDR3: TGTGCCAGCAGTGAACTCGGGACAGAGAACTATGGCTACACCTTC.